The 30 T cell receptor beta chains below come from one sample, sequenced in a study of neoadjuvant anti-PD-1 for oral cavity cancer. Sequencing was performed with immunoSEQ multiplex PCR; in TCRdb, only in-frame clones are kept and a portion is missing. Of 30,000 to 35,000 clones listed, about 87% are singletons. The sequences come from PBMCs, collected before nivolumab (anti-PD-1) treatment. The receptors were sampled from a person aged 40 to 85 with oral cavity squamous cell carcinoma.

This sequence joins TRBV7-8 and TRBJ2-7, with TRBD2 matching over 7 bases. With 7 bases clipped from V and 6 bases from J, the junction kept 18 bases outside the gene matches. Per the germline V gene, CDR1 is SGHVS and CDR2 is FQNEAQ. The CDR3 totals 16 residues. For the CDR3, the DNA is TGTGCCAGCATCCCAGGCACTAGCGCGAACCGGGGCGAGCAGTACTTC. Protein: CASIPGTSANRGEQYF.

The chain carries TRBV5-4 and TRBJ2-5; TRBD2 might be the D (7 bases). CDR1 SGHNT and CDR2 YYREEE come from the germline V gene (reference sequence). V lost 2 bases to trimming and J lost 5 bases, with 13 bases between them. The CDR3 is 14 residues long. CDR3 bases: TGTGCCAGCAGCTTCCGGGGGGCAAGGGAGACCCAGTACTTC. Encoded protein: CASSFRGARETQYF.

This chain uses TRBV5-4 with TRBJ2-2, with 8 bases fitting TRBD2. CDR3 length equals 15 residues. V lost 0 bases and J lost 6; bases outside the gene matches: 4. Germline values: CDR1 SGHNT, CDR2 YYREEE (reference sequence). For the CDR3, the DNA is TGTGCCAGCAGCTTGGTTCTAGCGGGTGCCGGGGAGCTGTTTTTT. This translates into CASSLVLAGAGELFF.

The chain uses TRBV5-1 and TRBJ2-3; 10 bases fit TRBD1. This CDR3 spans 15 amino acids. Germline V gene data show CDR1 as SGHRS and CDR2 as YFSETQ. Losses at the gene ends were 4 bases for V and 0 bases for J; bases not matched to a gene: 2. For the CDR3, the DNA is TGCGCCAGCAGCCGACAGGGGGCCAGCACAGATACGCAGTATTTT. Encoded protein: CASSRQGASTDTQYF. The full variable domain, completed using reference TRBV5-1 and TRBJ2-3, is KAGVTQTPRYLIKTRGQQVTLSCSPISGHRSVSWYQQTPGQGLQFLFEYFSETQRNKGNFPGRFSGRQFSNSRSEMNVSTLELGDSALYLCASSRQGASTDTQYFGPGTRLTVL.

This chain links TRBV4-1 with TRBJ2-2, with unresolved D. V was clipped by 4 bases and J by 8 bases, with 5 bases between them. CDR1 and CDR2 from the germline V gene are MGHRA and YSYEKL. The CDR3 extends over 11 amino acids. CDR3 bases: TGCGCCAGCAGCCGTGGGGGGGAGCTGTTTTTT. Translation gives CASSRGGELFF.

CDR3 sequence reads: CASTLLAGAGNEQFF. Here the CDR3 DNA reads TGTGCCAGCACCCTACTAGCGGGGGCGGGGAATGAGCAGTTCTTC. V and J are TRBV11-2 and TRBJ2-1, with 11 bases matching TRBD2. The germline V gene has CDR1 SGHAT and CDR2 FQNNGV. The V and J ends lost 7 bases and 7 bases, in that order; junction bases with no gene match: 9. The length of the CDR3 is 15 residues. The complete variable domain, with remaining parts taken from reference TRBV11-2 and TRBJ2-1, reads EAGVAQSPRYKIIEKRQSVAFWCNPISGHATLYWYQQILGQGPKLLIQFQNNGVVDDSQLPKDRFSAERLKGVDSTLKIQPAKLEDSAVYLCASTLLAGAGNEQFFGPGTRLTVL.

The V and J genes are TRBV9 and TRBJ2-5; no firm D call. The germline V and J ends were trimmed by 0 bases and 0 bases, with 0 bases remaining between them. The CDR3 has 12 residues. CDR1 is SGDLS, CDR2 YYNGEE, per germline. This chain's CDR3 is CASSVDQETQYF. In nucleotides, the CDR3 is TGTGCCAGCAGCGTAGACCAAGAGACCCAGTACTTC.

V usage is TRBV6-4 and J usage is TRBJ1-1; maybe TRBD1 (5 bases). Germline V gene sequence: CDR1 MRHNA, CDR2 SNTAGT. Trimming shortened V by 5 bases and J by 3 bases, and 10 bases separated the two germline ends. The CDR3 covers 13 residues. The CDR3 is CASSWDRDTEAFF. The CDR3 DNA reads TGTGCCAGCAGTTGGGACCGAGACACTGAAGCTTTCTTT.

V usage is TRBV4-2 and J usage is TRBJ1-5; weak D call: TRBD1 (5 bases). Trimming cost V 0 bases and J 4 bases, with 16 bases left between them. CDR3 length: 17 residues. Germline V gives CDR1 LGHNA, CDR2 YNFKEQ. The CDR3 DNA is TGTGCCAGCAGCCAAGAGGGGAGTAGGGGCGCGAATCAGCCCCAGCATTTT. It codes for CASSQEGSRGANQPQHF.

In regard to this clone: Relative to the germline gene, one junction end is altered; a read error may explain this. The J gene is TRBJ2-7, the V gene TRBV7-9; the match to TRBD2 covers 9 bases. The CDR3 covers 16 residues. The germline CDR1 and CDR2 sequences are SEHNR and FQNEAQ (reference sequence). The CDR3 nucleotides read TGTGCCAGCAGCGTAGCGGGGGCCGAATGGGACTACGAGCAGTACTTC. Its protein is CASSVAGAEWDYEQYF. The complete variable domain, with remaining parts taken from reference TRBV7-9 and TRBJ2-7, reads DTGVSQNPRHKITKRGQNVTFRCDPISEHNRLYWYRQTLGQGPEFLTYFQNEAQLEKSRLLSDRFSAERPKGSFSTLEIQRTEQGDSAMYLCASSVAGAEWDYEQYFGPGTRLTVT.

The V gene is TRBV6-6, the J gene TRBJ2-1; a weak D match, TRBD2 (5 bases). Trimming left V 10 bases short and J 0 bases short, with 13 bases between. The CDR3 loop spans 14 amino acids. Germline V lookup: CDR1 MNHNY, CDR2 SVGAGI (reference sequence). CDR3 nucleotides: TGTGCCATCAGGACTGGAGACTCCTACAATGAGCAGTTCTTC. It is translated as CAIRTGDSYNEQFF.

This clone has a handful of counts. The CDR3 bases are TGCGCCAGCAGCCCATCACAGAGGGCCGGGGAGCTGTTTTTT. Protein: CASSPSQRAGELFF. This chain joins TRBV4-1 and TRBJ2-2; the D gene is possibly TRBD2 (5 bases). CDR1 and CDR2 (germline): MGHRA, YSYEKL. The CDR3 totals 14 residues. V lost 4 bases and J lost 6, with 12 bases in between.

The chain joins TRBV9 to TRBJ2-1; D remains unclear. Trimming left V 1 base short and J 4 bases short, with 6 bases between. The CDR3 extends over 13 amino acids. Germline V gene sequence: CDR1 SGDLS, CDR2 YYNGEE. In DNA, the CDR3 is TGTGCCAGCAGCGTAAAGTCTTACAATGAGCAGTTCTTC. Encoded protein: CASSVKSYNEQFF.

This sequence joins TRBV7-6 and TRBJ2-3; 11 bases align to TRBD2. CDR3 length equals 16 residues. V lost 6 bases, J lost 1 base, and 6 bases stayed unmatched. Germline V gene data show CDR1 as SGHVS and CDR2 as FNYEAQ. The CDR3 DNA is TGTGCCAGCAGAATAGCGGGGGGGCAGGGCACAGATACGCAGTATTTT. Its protein is CASRIAGGQGTDTQYF.

The genes are TRBV28 and TRBJ1-2, with TRBD1 matching 8 bases. This CDR3 is 13 amino acids long. Germline assignment: CDR1 MDHEN and CDR2 SYDVKM. Trimming removed 4 bases from V and 6 bases from J; junction bases left unmatched: 4. CDR3: CASSYRGWNGYTF. The CDR3 DNA reads as TGTGCCAGCAGTTACAGGGGGTGGAATGGCTACACCTTC.

The chain uses TRBV5-6 and TRBJ2-5, with 11 bases identical to TRBD2. This CDR3 comprises 16 residues. Germline V gives CDR1 SGHDT, CDR2 YYEEEE. The junction had 6 bases not matched to a gene; V was cut back by 3 bases and J by 2 bases. Here the CDR3 reads CASSSFTSGGQETQYF. The CDR3 bases are TGTGCCAGCAGCTCTTTCACTAGCGGGGGACAAGAGACCCAGTACTTC.

This chain connects TRBV7-2 to TRBJ2-1; TRBD1 agrees at 9 bases. Losses at the gene ends were 5 bases for V and 3 bases for J; bases not matched to a gene: 8. In germline, CDR1 is SGHTA, CDR2 FQGNSA. The CDR3 has 16 residues. For the CDR3, the DNA is TGTGCCAGCAGCCGATACGGGACAGGGAACTACAATGAGCAGTTCTTC. This codes for CASSRYGTGNYNEQFF.

The chain has TRBV9 and TRBJ2-7, with 7 nucleotides matching TRBD2. V shed 4 bases, J shed 2 bases, and the junction held 9 bases outside the gene matches. CDR1 is SGDLS and CDR2 is YYNGEE in the germline V gene. This CDR3 contains 15 residues. DNA of the CDR3: TGTGCCAGCAGCAAAGTGGGAGGGACCCCCTACGAGCAGTACTTC. This codes for CASSKVGGTPYEQYF. The complete variable domain, with remaining parts taken from reference TRBV9 and TRBJ2-7, reads DSGVTQTPKHLITATGQRVTLRCSPRSGDLSVYWYQQSLDQGLQFLIQYYNGEERAKGNILERFSAQQFPDLHSELNLSSLELGDSALYFCASSKVGGTPYEQYFGPGTRLTVT.

This chain joins TRBV7-2 and TRBJ2-2, with D unclear. CDR1 and CDR2 (germline): SGHTA, FQGNSA. V lost 3 bases to trimming and J lost 5 bases, with 10 bases between them. The CDR3 has 14 amino acids. The CDR3 reads CASSFRTETGELFF. Written as DNA, the CDR3 is TGTGCCAGCAGCTTCCGGACGGAAACCGGGGAGCTGTTTTTT.

The rearrangement joins TRBV19 to TRBJ1-2, with no clear D. The germline V gene has CDR1 LNHDA and CDR2 SQIVND (reference sequence). The V and J ends lost 8 bases and 0 bases respectively, with 13 bases between them. This CDR3 contains 14 residues. CDR3 in amino acids: CASGPVGTNYGYTF. The CDR3 nucleotides are TGTGCCAGTGGCCCGGTCGGCACTAACTATGGCTACACCTTC.

The V call is TRBV6-5, the J call TRBJ1-5, with 8 bases matching TRBD1. The trim removed 6 bases at V and 3 bases at J, leaving 4 bases unmatched. The CDR3 extends over 14 amino acids. CDR1 and CDR2 from the germline V gene are MNHEY and SVGAGI. In nucleotides, the CDR3 is TGTGCCAGCAGCAGGGGACAGGCCAATCAGCCCCAGCATTTT. Protein product: CASSRGQANQPQHF.

The chain carries TRBV6-6 and TRBJ2-5; the match to TRBD2 covers 7 bases. Per germline, CDR1 MNHNY and CDR2 SVGAGI (reference sequence). V dropped 10 bases and J dropped 5; count of bases not matched to a gene: 10. The CDR3 has 13 amino acids. The CDR3 is CATLGDYEETQYF. CDR3 sequence (DNA): TGTGCCACCCTGGGGGACTACGAGGAGACCCAGTACTTC.

CDR3 residues: CASTRTGGDQPQHF. CDR3 nucleotide sequence: TGTGCCAGCACCCGGACAGGGGGTGATCAGCCCCAGCATTTT. The chain joins TRBV6-6 to TRBJ1-5; 10 bases line up with TRBD1. The V gene end was trimmed by 7 bases and the J gene end by 5 bases; junction bases not matched to a gene: 5. The CDR3 consists of 14 residues. Germline assignment: CDR1 MNHNY and CDR2 SVGAGI (reference sequence).

This chain links TRBV9 with TRBJ2-7, with D possibly matching TRBD1 (6 bases). The length of the CDR3 is 15 residues. Trimming took 3 bases from V and 0 from J, leaving 13 bases between them. Germline V gene lookup returns CDR1 SGDLS and CDR2 YYNGEE. CDR3 sequence: CASSATGTNSYEQYF. The DNA for the CDR3 is TGTGCCAGCAGCGCAACCGGGACAAACTCCTACGAGCAGTACTTC.

V usage is TRBV18 and J usage is TRBJ2-3; 9 positions match TRBD1. The CDR3 is made up of 16 amino acids. Trimming took 0 bases from V and 3 from J; bases not matched to a gene: 4. Germline CDR1 is KGHSH and CDR2 is LQKENI. The CDR3 DNA reads as TGTGCCAGCTCACCACCTACAGGGGGCTTGACAGATACGCAGTATTTT. This codes for CASSPPTGGLTDTQYF.

This clone was observed a single time. The V and J genes are TRBV18 and TRBJ1-4; D unclear. V lost 3 bases to trimming and J lost 1 base, with 9 bases between them. There are 15 residues in the CDR3. Germline CDR1 is KGHSH and CDR2 is LQKENI. The CDR3, as DNA: TGTGCCAGCTCACCGGAGGCAGAAACTAATGAAAAACTGTTTTTT. Translated: CASSPEAETNEKLFF.

Comments on this clone: The junction departs from germline at one end; a sequencing error may be responsible. The CDR3 here is CASSATLGTGGASF. The CDR3 nucleotides read TGTGCCAGCAGCGCAACCCTTGGGACAGGGGGCGCGTCCTTC. The V and J genes are TRBV7-3 and TRBJ1-2, with TRBD1 matching over 12 bases. The germline V gene has CDR1 SGHTA and CDR2 FQGTGA. There are 14 residues in the CDR3.

This clone has only one observation. The V call is TRBV13, the J call TRBJ2-5; TRBD1 aligns across 12 bases. The CDR3 covers 16 residues. The V and J ends lost 4 bases and 3 bases, in that order; junction bases with no gene match: 6. Germline V gene sequence: CDR1 PRHDT, CDR2 FYEKMQ (reference sequence). CDR3 sequence reads: CASSSGQGARKETQYF. DNA for the CDR3: TGTGCCAGCAGCTCGGGACAGGGGGCCAGAAAAGAGACCCAGTACTTC. Supplemented by reference TRBV13 and TRBJ2-5, the full variable domain reads AAGVIQSPRHLIKEKRETATLKCYPIPRHDTVYWYQQGPGQDPQFLISFYEKMQSDKGSIPDRFSAQQFSDYHSELNMSSLELGDSALYFCASSSGQGARKETQYFGPGTRLLVL.

The CDR3: CASSPPGGLDTQYF. Written as DNA, the CDR3 is TGTGCCAGCAGCCCCCCCGGAGGGTTAGATACGCAGTATTTT. J is TRBJ2-3 and V is TRBV9; D may be TRBD2 (6 bases). Deletions cut 4 bases from V and 5 bases from J, with 14 bases between. The CDR3 has 14 amino acids. From germline, CDR1 is SGDLS and CDR2 YYNGEE.

The chain combines TRBV28 with TRBJ1-2; 9 positions agree with TRBD1. This CDR3 is built from 15 residues. J lost 7 bases, V lost 4 bases, and 10 bases had no gene match. Germline CDR1 MDHEN, CDR2 SYDVKM. CDR3 sequence reads: CASSSTDRGFGGYTF. CDR3 DNA: TGTGCCAGCAGTTCTACCGACAGGGGGTTTGGTGGCTACACCTTC.